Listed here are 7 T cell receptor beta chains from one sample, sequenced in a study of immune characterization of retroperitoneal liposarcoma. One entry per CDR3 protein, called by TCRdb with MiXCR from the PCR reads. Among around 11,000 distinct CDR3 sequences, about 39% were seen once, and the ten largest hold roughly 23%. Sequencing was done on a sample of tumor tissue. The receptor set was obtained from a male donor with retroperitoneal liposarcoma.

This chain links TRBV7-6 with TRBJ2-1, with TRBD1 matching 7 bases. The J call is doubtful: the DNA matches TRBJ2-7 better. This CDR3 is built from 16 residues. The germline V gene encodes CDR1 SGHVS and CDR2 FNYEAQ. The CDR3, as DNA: TGTGCCAGCAGCTTCTCTATAGGGGGCGAGAACGATGAGCAGTACTTC. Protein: CASSFSIGGENDEQYF.

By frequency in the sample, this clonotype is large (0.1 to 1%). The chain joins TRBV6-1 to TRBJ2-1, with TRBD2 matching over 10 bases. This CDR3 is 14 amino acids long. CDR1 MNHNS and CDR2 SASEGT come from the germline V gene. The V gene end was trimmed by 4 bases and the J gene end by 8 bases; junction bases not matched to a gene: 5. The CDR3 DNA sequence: TGTGCCAGCAGTGGGCTAGCGGGAGTACATGAGCAGTTCTTC. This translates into CASSGLAGVHEQFF.

CDR3 in DNA: TGTGCCAGCAGTTACGGCCGCTACAATGAGCAGTACTTC. This gives the protein CASSYGRYNEQYF. This chain links TRBV6-5 with TRBJ2-1; D gene uncertain. The end of the DNA fits TRBJ2-7 better, so the J call may be wrong. From germline, CDR1 is MNHEY and CDR2 SVGAGI. This CDR3 spans 13 amino acids.

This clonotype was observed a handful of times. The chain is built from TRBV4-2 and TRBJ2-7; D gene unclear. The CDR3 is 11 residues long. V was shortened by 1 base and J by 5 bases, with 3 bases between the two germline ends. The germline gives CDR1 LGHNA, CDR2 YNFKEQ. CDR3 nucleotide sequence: TGTGCCAGCAGCCAAGGTCACGAGCAGTACTTC. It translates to CASSQGHEQYF.

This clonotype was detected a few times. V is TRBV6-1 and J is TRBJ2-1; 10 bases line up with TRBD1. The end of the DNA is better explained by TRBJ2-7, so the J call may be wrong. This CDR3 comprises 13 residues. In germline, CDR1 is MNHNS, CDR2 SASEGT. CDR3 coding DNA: TGTGCCAGCAGTGAAGGGGACAGGGGCGAGCAGTACTTC. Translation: CASSEGDRGEQYF.

In nucleotides, the CDR3 is TGTGCCAGCAGCTCCGCAACTAGCGGGAGGAAGCAGTTCTTC. Translation gives CASSSATSGRKQFF. This chain connects TRBV7-2 to TRBJ2-1; 12 bases line up with TRBD2. From germline, CDR1 is SGHTA and CDR2 FQGNSA. The CDR3 is 14 residues long. The J segment lost 11 bases and the V segment lost 4 bases, leaving 6 bases of the junction unmatched.

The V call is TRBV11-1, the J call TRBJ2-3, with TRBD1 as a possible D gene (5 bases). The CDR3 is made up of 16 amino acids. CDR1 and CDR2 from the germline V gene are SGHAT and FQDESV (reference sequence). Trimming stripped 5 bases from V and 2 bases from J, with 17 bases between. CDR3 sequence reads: CASSPDVGVVTDTQYF. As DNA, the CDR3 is TGTGCCAGCAGCCCGGATGTAGGGGTGGTCACAGATACGCAGTATTTT.